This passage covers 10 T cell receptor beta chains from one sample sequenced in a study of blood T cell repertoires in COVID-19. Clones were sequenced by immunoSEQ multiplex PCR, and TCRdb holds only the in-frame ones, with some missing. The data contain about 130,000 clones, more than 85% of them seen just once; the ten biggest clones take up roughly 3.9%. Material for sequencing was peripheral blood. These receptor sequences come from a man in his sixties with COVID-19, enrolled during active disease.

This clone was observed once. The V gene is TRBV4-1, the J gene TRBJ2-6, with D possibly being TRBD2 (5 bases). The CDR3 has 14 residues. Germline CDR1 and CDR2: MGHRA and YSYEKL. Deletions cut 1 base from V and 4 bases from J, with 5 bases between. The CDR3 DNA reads TGCGCCAGCAGCCAAGGGGAGGGGGCCAACGTCCTGACTTTC. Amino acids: CASSQGEGANVLTF.

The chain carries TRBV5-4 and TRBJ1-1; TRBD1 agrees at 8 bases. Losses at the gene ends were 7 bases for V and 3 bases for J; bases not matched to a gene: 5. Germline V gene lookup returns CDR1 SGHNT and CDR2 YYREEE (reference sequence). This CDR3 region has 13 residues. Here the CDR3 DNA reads TGTGCCAGCGGTGGACAGGGCTACACTGAAGCTTTCTTT. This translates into CASGGQGYTEAFF.

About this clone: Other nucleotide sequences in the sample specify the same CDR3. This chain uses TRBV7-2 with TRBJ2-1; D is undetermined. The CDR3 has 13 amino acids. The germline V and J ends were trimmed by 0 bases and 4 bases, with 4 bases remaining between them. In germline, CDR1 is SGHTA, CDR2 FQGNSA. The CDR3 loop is CASSLANYNEQFF. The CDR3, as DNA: TGTGCCAGCAGCTTAGCTAATTACAATGAGCAGTTCTTC.

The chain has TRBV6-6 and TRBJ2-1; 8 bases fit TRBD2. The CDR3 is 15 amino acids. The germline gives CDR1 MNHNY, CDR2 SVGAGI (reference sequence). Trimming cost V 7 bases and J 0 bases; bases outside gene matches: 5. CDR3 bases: TGTGCCAGCACCCTCGGGGGGGCCTCCTACAATGAGCAGTTCTTC. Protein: CASTLGGASYNEQFF.

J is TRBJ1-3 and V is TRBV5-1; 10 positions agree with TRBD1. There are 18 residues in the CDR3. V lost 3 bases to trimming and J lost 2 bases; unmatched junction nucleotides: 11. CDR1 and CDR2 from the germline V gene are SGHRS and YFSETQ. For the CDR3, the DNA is TGCGCCAGCAGCTCGGTCCCGGGACAGGGGCGGACTGGAAACACCATATATTTT. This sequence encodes CASSSVPGQGRTGNTIYF.

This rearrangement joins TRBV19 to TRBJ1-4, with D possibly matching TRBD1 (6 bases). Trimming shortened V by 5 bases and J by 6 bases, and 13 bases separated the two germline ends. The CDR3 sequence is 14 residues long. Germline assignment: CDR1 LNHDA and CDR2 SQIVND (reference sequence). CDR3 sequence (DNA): TGTGCCAGTAGTCCGGACAGAAGTGATGAAAAACTGTTTTTT. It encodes CASSPDRSDEKLFF.

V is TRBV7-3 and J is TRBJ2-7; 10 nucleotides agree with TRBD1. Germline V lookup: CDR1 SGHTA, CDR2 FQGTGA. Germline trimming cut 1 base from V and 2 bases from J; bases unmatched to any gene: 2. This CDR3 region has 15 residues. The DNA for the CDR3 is TGTGCCAGCAGCTTAATGGGACAGGGGACCTACGAGCAGTACTTC. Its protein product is CASSLMGQGTYEQYF.

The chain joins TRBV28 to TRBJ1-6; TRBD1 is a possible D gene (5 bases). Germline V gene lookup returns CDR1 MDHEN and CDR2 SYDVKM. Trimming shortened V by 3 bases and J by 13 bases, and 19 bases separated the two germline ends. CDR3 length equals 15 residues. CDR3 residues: CASSLRQPVSVPLHF. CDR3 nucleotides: TGTGCCAGCAGTTTGCGACAGCCAGTTTCGGTCCCCCTCCACTTT.

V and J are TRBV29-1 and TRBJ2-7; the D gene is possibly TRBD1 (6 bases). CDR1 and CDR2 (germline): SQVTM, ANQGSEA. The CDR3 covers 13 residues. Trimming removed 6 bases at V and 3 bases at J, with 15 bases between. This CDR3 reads CSVDGQSDYEQYF. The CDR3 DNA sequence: TGCAGCGTGGACGGACAGAGTGACTACGAGCAGTACTTC.

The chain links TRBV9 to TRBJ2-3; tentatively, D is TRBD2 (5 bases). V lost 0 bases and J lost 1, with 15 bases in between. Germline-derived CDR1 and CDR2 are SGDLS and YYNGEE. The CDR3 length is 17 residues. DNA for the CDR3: TGTGCCAGCAGCGTAGCTCTGCGGGCAGGAGGCACAGATACGCAGTATTTT. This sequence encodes CASSVALRAGGTDTQYF.